The clone carrying this TCR beta chain occurred a few times. PCR was performed a second time for about 6 to 12 cycles using a sample-barcoded 5' primer and a J-beta primer mix. MiXCR, run by TCRdb on the 5' RACE reads, gives a single entry per CDR3 protein. This table has almost 550,000 distinct CDR3 sequences, less than 25% appearing once. These data belong to a study of blood T cells in healthy people across ages. J lost 3 bases, V lost 6 bases, and 7 bases had no gene match. Germline V gene data show CDR1 as MNHEY and CDR2 as SMNVEV (reference sequence). The CDR3 loop spans 15 amino acids. This sample also appeared in a second study, on T cells of mothers and their children. Per that study: From each mother came over 9.5 million TCR beta CDR3 reads, and from each child came approximately 2.8 million.

This clonotype was sampled from a boy aged 10-17 years in good health. The chain uses TRBV27 and TRBJ1-5; 8 nucleotides line up with TRBD1. The sequenced material came from blood. The DNA for the CDR3 is TGTGCCAGCAGGCTGGGACAGGCCCCCAATCAGCCCCAGCATTTT. It specifies CASRLGQAPNQPQHF.